This T cell receptor (beta chain) was recovered during a study of blood T cell repertoires in COVID-19. Germline-derived CDR1 and CDR2 are LNHDA and SQIVND (reference sequence). The CDR3 runs to 14 residues. Trimming left V 4 bases short and J 3 bases short, with 12 bases between. As originally analysed: Estimated nucleated cell counts came from reference gene primer amplification. Sequenced by immunoSEQ multiplex PCR; TCRdb stores in-frame clones only, minus some. From that table come the V and J calls and clone size; the DNA was used to work out D and trimming. The table includes fewer than 250,000 clones, about 88% detected once.

The clonotype was recovered from a woman in her thirties or forties who had recovered from COVID-19. The rearrangement links TRBV19 to TRBJ1-2; D not certain. The sequencing input was peripheral blood. The CDR3 loop reads CASSSQALDYGYTF. Written as DNA, the CDR3 is TGTGCCAGTAGTAGCCAGGCCTTGGACTATGGCTACACCTTC.